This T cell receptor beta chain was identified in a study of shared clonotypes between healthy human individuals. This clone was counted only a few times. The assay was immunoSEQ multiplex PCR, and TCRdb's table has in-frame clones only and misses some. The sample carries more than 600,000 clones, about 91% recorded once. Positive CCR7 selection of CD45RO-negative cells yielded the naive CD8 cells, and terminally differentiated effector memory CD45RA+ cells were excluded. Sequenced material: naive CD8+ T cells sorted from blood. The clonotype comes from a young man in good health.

CDR3 bases: TGCAGCGTCCTGGGAGGGACTGAAGCTTTCTTT. Protein product: CSVLGGTEAFF. This rearrangement joins TRBV29-1 to TRBJ1-1, with no clear D. There are 11 residues in the CDR3. Germline V lookup: CDR1 SQVTM, CDR2 ANQGSEA. The ends were cut back, 6 bases at V and 5 bases at J, with 10 bases in the middle.